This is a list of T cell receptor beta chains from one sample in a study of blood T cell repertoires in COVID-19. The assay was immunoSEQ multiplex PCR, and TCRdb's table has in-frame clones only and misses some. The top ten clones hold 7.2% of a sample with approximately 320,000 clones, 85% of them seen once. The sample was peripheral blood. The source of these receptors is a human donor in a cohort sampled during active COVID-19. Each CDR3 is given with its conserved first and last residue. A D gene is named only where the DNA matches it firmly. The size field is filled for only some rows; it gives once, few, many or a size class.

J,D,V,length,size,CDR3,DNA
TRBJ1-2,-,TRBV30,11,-,CAWSGGGGYTF,TGTGCCTGGAGTGGAGGGGGTGGCTACACCTTC
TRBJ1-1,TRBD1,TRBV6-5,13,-,CASRAGQGLKTFF,TGTGCCAGCAGAGCAGGACAGGGATTGAAAACTTTCTTT
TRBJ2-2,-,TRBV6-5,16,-,CASSYLGVMNTGELFF,TGTGCCAGCAGTTACCTCGGGGTGATGAACACCGGGGAGCTGTTTTTT
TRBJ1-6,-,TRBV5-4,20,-,CASSLGEGAGVYSYNSPLHF,TGTGCCAGCAGCTTGGGGGAAGGGGCGGGGGTTTACTCCTATAATTCACCCCTCCACTTT
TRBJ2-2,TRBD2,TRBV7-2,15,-,CASSQGLAGTGELFF,TGTGCCAGCAGCCAAGGACTAGCGGGTACCGGGGAGCTGTTTTTT
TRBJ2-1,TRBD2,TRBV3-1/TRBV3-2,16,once,CASSLYGAGGGNEQFF,TGTGCCAGCAGCCTATATGGGGCGGGGGGTGGTAACGAGCAGTTCTTC
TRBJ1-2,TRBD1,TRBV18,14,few,CASSLTDRNYGYTF,TGTGCCAGCTCACTTACGGACAGGAACTATGGCTACACCTTC
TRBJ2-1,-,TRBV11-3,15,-,CASSLGQGKYNEQFF,TGTGCCAGCAGCTTAGGGCAGGGTAAATACAATGAGCAGTTCTTC
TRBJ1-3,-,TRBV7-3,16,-,CASSRGAGSSGNTIYF,TGTGCCAGCAGCCGCGGGGCAGGAAGCTCTGGAAACACCATATATTTT
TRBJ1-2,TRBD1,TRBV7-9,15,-,CASSLDRGDRYGYTF,TGTGCCAGCAGCCTCGACAGGGGAGATAGGTATGGCTACACCTTC
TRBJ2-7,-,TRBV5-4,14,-,CASSLGAVSYEQYF,TGTGCCAGCAGCTTGGGGGCTGTATCCTACGAGCAGTACTTC
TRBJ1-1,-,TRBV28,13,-,CASSLGKYTEAFF,TGTGCCAGCAGTTTAGGCAAGTACACTGAAGCTTTCTTT
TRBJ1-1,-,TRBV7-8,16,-,CASSLARWGRNTEAFF,TGTGCCAGCAGCTTAGCGAGGTGGGGGCGGAACACTGAAGCTTTCTTT
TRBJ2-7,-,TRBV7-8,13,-,CASSSDTPYEQYF,TGTGCCAGCAGCTCGGACACGCCATACGAGCAGTACTTC
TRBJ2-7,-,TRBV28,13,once,CASSLPQRDEQYF,TGTGCCAGCAGTTTACCCCAACGGGACGAGCAGTACTTC
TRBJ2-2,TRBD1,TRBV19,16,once,CASSMGTGVDTGELFF,TGTGCCAGTAGTATGGGGACAGGGGTGGACACCGGGGAGCTGTTTTTT
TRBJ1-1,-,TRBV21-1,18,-,CASSKEVHTGGEGTEAFF,TGTGCCAGCAGCAAAGAGGTACACACAGGGGGCGAGGGCACTGAAGCTTTCTTT
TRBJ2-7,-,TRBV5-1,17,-,CASSLRGRDLPPYEQYF,TGCGCCAGCAGCTTGAGAGGCCGCGATTTACCTCCCTACGAGCAGTACTTC
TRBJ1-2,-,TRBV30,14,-,CAWSVTGLYYGYTF,TGTGCCTGGAGTGTAACGGGACTGTACTATGGCTACACCTTC
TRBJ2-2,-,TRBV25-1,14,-,CASSEYPGTGELFF,TGTGCCAGCAGTGAATATCCGGGCACCGGGGAGCTGTTTTTT
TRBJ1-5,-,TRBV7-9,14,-,CASSLAGGDQPQHF,TGTGCCAGCAGCTTAGCAGGGGGGGATCAGCCCCAGCATTTT
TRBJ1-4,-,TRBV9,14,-,CASSPRSTNEKLFF,TGTGCCAGCAGCCCGAGATCAACTAATGAAAAACTGTTTTTT
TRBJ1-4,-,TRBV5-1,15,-,CASSLNRRSGEKLFF,TGCGCCAGCAGCTTGAATCGACGTTCGGGGGAAAAACTGTTTTTT
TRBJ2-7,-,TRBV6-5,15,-,CASRVGRRPPYEQYF,TGTGCCAGCAGGGTTGGACGGAGGCCCCCCTACGAGCAGTACTTC
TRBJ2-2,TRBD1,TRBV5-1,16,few,CASRGTGTANTGELFF,TGCGCCAGCAGAGGGACAGGGACTGCGAACACCGGGGAGCTGTTTTTT
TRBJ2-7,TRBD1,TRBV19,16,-,CASSIGQGAISYEQYF,TGTGCCAGTAGTATTGGACAGGGGGCTATCTCCTACGAGCAGTACTTC
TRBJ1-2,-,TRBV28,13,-,CASSLPANYGYTF,TGTGCCAGCAGTTTACCCGCTAACTATGGCTACACCTTC